One sample yielded the 16 T cell receptor beta chains listed below, sequenced in a study of T cell clonality in common variable immunodeficiency. TCRdb's table, derived via immunoSEQ multiplex PCR, lists solely in-frame clones and lacks some. The sample yields around 50,000 clones, without any singletons. The sample was peripheral blood mononuclear cells. The receptors here all came from a person aged 18 to 69 in good health.

This clone was picked up a small number of times. The read falls 3 residues short of the CDR3 end, and the missing part is taken from the germline J gene. The chain carries TRBV6-2 or TRBV6-3 and TRBJ2-4; tentatively, D is TRBD1 (6 bases). The germline V gene encodes CDR1 MNHEY and CDR2 SVGEGT. The CDR3 is 11 amino acids. The CDR3 reads CASSNQGTQYF. The sequenced part of the CDR3 DNA is TGTGCCAGCAGCAACCAGGGGACT.

There are many counts of this clone. The CDR3 extends 3 residues past the end of the read, so its final part is completed from the germline J gene. The V gene is TRBV7-9, the J gene TRBJ2-1, with 13 nucleotides matching TRBD2. Per germline, CDR1 SEHNR and CDR2 FQNEAQ (reference sequence). J gave up 9 bases and V 5 bases, and 7 bases lay outside the gene matches. This CDR3 has 15 amino acids. CDR3 DNA, as far as it was read: TGTGCCAGCAGCCCCAGGACTAGCGGGAGAGGTGAG. Translation: CASSPRTSGRGE. The entire CDR3 is CASSPRTSGRGEQFF.

There are many counts of this clone. The DNA ends 3 residues before the CDR3 does, and the rest of the CDR3 is filled in from the germline J gene. The chain joins TRBV19 to TRBJ1-2; unclear D gene. CDR1 and CDR2 (germline): LNHDA, SQIVND (reference sequence). This CDR3 region has 16 residues. V was pared by 6 bases and J by 2 bases, with 19 bases between. The DNA read from the CDR3 is TGTGCCAGTAGCCGCCTTGGGGTAGCGGGGAACTATGGC. Its protein product is CASSRLGVAGNYG. The complete CDR3 protein is CASSRLGVAGNYGYTF. The full variable domain, completed using reference TRBV19 and TRBJ1-2, is DGGITQSPKYLFRKEGQNVTLSCEQNLNHDAMYWYRQDPGQGLRLIYYSQIVNDFQKGDIAEGYSVSREKKESFPLTVTSAQKNPTAFYLCASSRLGVAGNYGYTFGSGTRLTVV.

This clone was seen repeatedly, ten times or more. The read stops 3 residues short of the end of the CDR3; the missing end is completed from the germline J gene. This chain links TRBV7-3 with TRBJ2-5; 9 bases agree with TRBD2. Germline V gives CDR1 SGHTA, CDR2 FQGTGA. The CDR3 is made up of 14 amino acids. V shed 2 bases, J shed 4 bases, and the junction held 2 bases outside the gene matches. CDR3 in amino acids: CASSLGTSPETQYF. Partial CDR3 DNA: TGTGCCAGCAGCTTAGGGACTAGCCCAGAGACC.

This clone was seen ten or more times. The read is 3 residues too short to cover the CDR3 end, so that end is filled in from the germline J gene. This sequence joins TRBV20-1 and TRBJ2-2, with D unclear. This CDR3 spans 14 amino acids. CDR1 and CDR2 (germline): DFQATT, SNEGSKA (reference sequence). Between the trimmed V and J ends, which lost 2 bases and 7 bases, there was a span of 14 bases. The part of the CDR3 DNA that was read is TGCAGTGCTAGACGACCGCGGTCTGACGGGGAG. This sequence encodes CSARRPRSDGE. The entire CDR3 is CSARRPRSDGELFF.

Points on this clone: The CDR3 end falls 3 residues outside the read, so it is completed with the germline J gene. The V call is TRBV18, the J call TRBJ1-1, with a tentative D call TRBD1 (5 bases). The CDR3 runs 14 residues. Germline V CDR1 and CDR2: KGHSH, LQKENI. V was shortened by 3 bases and J by 5 bases, with 13 bases between the two germline ends. CDR3 DNA, as far as it was read: TGTGCCAGCTCACCCTTGGACGAGGGGACTGAA. Its translation: CASSPLDEGTE. The entire CDR3 reads CASSPLDEGTEAFF.

This clone was seen at least ten times. The read ends 3 residues shy of where the CDR3 ends; the end is completed using the germline J gene. The gene calls are TRBV5-1 and TRBJ2-3; TRBD2 aligns across 7 bases. Germline CDR1 SGHRS, CDR2 YFSETQ. CDR3 length: 13 amino acids. V was pared by 5 bases and J by 4 bases, with 4 bases of the junction left unmatched. Here the CDR3 reads CASRGRGADTQYF. Partial CDR3 DNA: TGCGCCAGCAGAGGGAGGGGTGCAGATACG.

This clone appeared many times. Read coverage stops 3 residues before the CDR3 terminus; the germline J gene supplies the remainder. The rearrangement joins TRBV6-4 to TRBJ2-1, with D perhaps TRBD2 (6 bases). Trimming shortened V by 3 bases and J by 5 bases, and 8 bases separated the two germline ends. CDR1 is MRHNA, CDR2 SNTAGT, per germline. The CDR3 spans 13 residues. The CDR3 sequence: CASSERTNNEQFF. The DNA read from the CDR3 is TGTGCCAGCAGTGAGCGGACTAACAATGAG.

As regards this clone: At one end the junction does not follow the germline gene, possibly because of a read error. The CDR3 goes on 3 residues after the read ends, and that part is filled in from the germline J gene. This sequence joins TRBV7-7 and TRBJ2-3; 9 nucleotides line up with TRBD2. From germline, CDR1 is SSHAT and CDR2 FNYEAQ (reference sequence). The CDR3 runs 15 residues. The part of the CDR3 DNA that was read is TGTGCTAGCAGCTTGGTTCTAGCGGGACAAGAGACG. Residues: CASSLVLAGQET. The full CDR3 sequence reads CASSLVLAGQETQYF.

A word on this clone: The missing CDR3 end, 3 residues past where the read stops, is filled in from the germline J gene. The V gene is TRBV19, the J gene TRBJ1-4; the match to TRBD1 covers 9 bases. V lost 3 bases to trimming and J lost 8 bases; unmatched junction nucleotides: 10. The CDR3 spans 16 residues. The germline gives CDR1 LNHDA, CDR2 SQIVND (reference sequence). CDR3 DNA (partial): TGTGCCAGTAGTATCAAATTCGGGACAGGGACGGAAAAA. As protein: CASSIKFGTGTEK. Given in full, the CDR3 is CASSIKFGTGTEKLFF.

This clone was counted at least ten times. The CDR3 extends 3 residues past the end of the read, so its final part is completed from the germline J gene. J is TRBJ2-1 and V is TRBV5-6; D is undetermined. Looked up from germline, CDR1 is SGHDT and CDR2 is YYEEEE. CDR3 length: 15 amino acids. The ends were cut back, 2 bases at V and 2 bases at J, with 11 bases in the middle. CDR3 amino acids: CASSFASKAYNEQFF. The DNA read from the CDR3 is TGTGCCAGCAGCTTCGCATCGAAGGCCTACAATGAG.

This clone was seen many times. The read terminates 3 residues before the CDR3 end, so the remaining end is supplied by the germline J gene. V gene TRBV5-6 combines with J gene TRBJ2-7, with 8 bases aligning to TRBD2. V lost 0 bases and J lost 6; bases outside the gene matches: 8. Germline CDR1 SGHDT, CDR2 YYEEEE. The CDR3 length is 15 residues. The CDR3 here is CASSLVLAGSGEQYF. The CDR3 bases that were read are TGTGCCAGCAGCTTGGTATTAGCGGGATCGGGCGAG. Drawing the rest from reference TRBV5-6 and TRBJ2-7, the complete variable domain is DAGVTQSPTHLIKTRGQQVTLRCSPKSGHDTVSWYQQALGQGPQFIFQYYEEEERQRGNFPDRFSGHQFPNYSSELNVNALLLGDSALYLCASSLVLAGSGEQYFGPGTRLTVT.

The sample holds many counts of this clone. The read comes to an end 3 residues before the CDR3 does, leaving the germline J gene to fill in the end. The chain combines TRBV7-6 with TRBJ2-7; D is perhaps TRBD2 (5 bases). CDR1 and CDR2 (germline): SGHVS, FNYEAQ. The CDR3 runs 12 residues. The V gene lost 3 bases and the J gene lost 5 bases, with 8 bases spanning the gap. Incomplete CDR3 DNA: TGTGCCAGCAGCTTGGACTTCGACGAG. Translating gives CASSLDFDE. The complete CDR3 sequence is CASSLDFDEQYF. Combining the CDR3 with reference TRBV7-6 and TRBJ2-7 gives the whole variable domain GAGVSQSPRYKVTKRGQDVALRCDPISGHVSLYWYRQALGQGPEFLTYFNYEAQQDKSGLPNDRFSAERPEGSISTLTIQRTEQRDSAMYRCASSLDFDEQYFGPGTRLTVT.

This clone was seen ten or more times. The read falls 3 residues short of the CDR3 end, and the missing part is taken from the germline J gene. The chain is built from TRBV7-3 and TRBJ2-7, with D possibly being TRBD2 (6 bases). The CDR3 loop spans 15 amino acids. The ends were cut back, 5 bases at V and 2 bases at J, with 16 bases in the middle. The germline V gene encodes CDR1 SGHTA and CDR2 FQGTGA. The part of the CDR3 DNA that was read is TGTGCCAGCAGCCTAGAGGCGGGGCATCCCTACGAG. Its protein is CASSLEAGHPYE. The whole CDR3 sequence reads CASSLEAGHPYEQYF.

This clone was observed many times. Incomplete CDR3 DNA: TGTGCCAGGAGAAAGGAGGGACTCGAGCGGGATACAGATACG. Amino acids: CARRKEGLERDTDT. The full CDR3 sequence reads CARRKEGLERDTDTQYF. V gene TRBV19 combines with J gene TRBJ2-3; 7 nucleotides line up with TRBD2. The read is 3 residues too short to cover the CDR3 end, so that end is filled in from the germline J gene. Trimming removed 9 bases from V and 3 bases from J; junction bases left unmatched: 18. Germline loops: CDR1 LNHDA, CDR2 SQIVND (reference sequence). This CDR3 has 17 amino acids.

This clone was counted ten times or more. The sequenced part of the CDR3 DNA is TGCAGTGCTAGGACAGGTGGGACCTACGAG. Protein product: CSARTGGTYE. The entire CDR3 reads CSARTGGTYEQYF. J is TRBJ2-7 and V is TRBV20-1; D might be TRBD1 (6 bases). The sequenced fragment ends 3 residues before the CDR3 boundary, so the rest is inferred from the germline J gene. V was trimmed by 3 bases and J by 2 bases, leaving 11 bases between them. CDR1 is DFQATT and CDR2 is SNEGSKA in the germline V gene (reference sequence). The CDR3 sequence is 13 residues long.